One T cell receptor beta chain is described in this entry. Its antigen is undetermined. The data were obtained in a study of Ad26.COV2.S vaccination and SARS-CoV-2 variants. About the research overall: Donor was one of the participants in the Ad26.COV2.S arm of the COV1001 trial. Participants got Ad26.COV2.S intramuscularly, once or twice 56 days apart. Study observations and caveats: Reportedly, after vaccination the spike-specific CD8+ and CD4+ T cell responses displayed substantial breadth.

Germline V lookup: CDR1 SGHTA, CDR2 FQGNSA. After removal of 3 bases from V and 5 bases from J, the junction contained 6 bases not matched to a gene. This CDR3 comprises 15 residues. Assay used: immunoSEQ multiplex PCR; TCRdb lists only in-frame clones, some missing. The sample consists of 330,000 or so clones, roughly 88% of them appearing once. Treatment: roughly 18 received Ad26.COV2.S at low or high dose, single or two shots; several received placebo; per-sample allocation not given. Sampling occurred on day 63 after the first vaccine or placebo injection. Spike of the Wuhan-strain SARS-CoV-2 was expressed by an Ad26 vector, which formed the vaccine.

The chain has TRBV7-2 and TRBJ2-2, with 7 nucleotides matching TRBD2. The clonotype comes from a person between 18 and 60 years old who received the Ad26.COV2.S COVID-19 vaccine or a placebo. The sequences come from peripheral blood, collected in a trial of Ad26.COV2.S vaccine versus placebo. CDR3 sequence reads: CASSFLPGGTGELFF. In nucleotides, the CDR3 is TGTGCCAGCAGCTTCCTGCCCGGGGGGACCGGGGAGCTGTTTTTT.